The 21 T cell receptor beta chains presented below share a single source sample, sequenced in a study of cytomegalovirus exposure and HLA in healthy donors. It was with 60 Vbeta and 13 Jbeta primers that the PCR ran. The protocol was immunoSEQ multiplex PCR, while the TCRdb copy is restricted to in-frame clones and leaves out a portion. The sample records some 190,000 clones, roughly 77% being singletons. The material sequenced was PBMCs. The receptors were sampled from a woman in her thirties in good health and CMV-seropositive.

The J gene is TRBJ1-4, the V gene TRBV2, with D hard to call. Germline V lookup: CDR1 SNHLY, CDR2 FYNNEI. CDR3 size: 12 residues. The germline V and J ends were trimmed by 5 bases and 8 bases, with 9 bases remaining between them. The CDR3 is CASSQRIEKLFF. The CDR3, as DNA: TGTGCCAGCAGTCAGAGGATCGAAAAACTGTTTTTT.

The J gene is TRBJ1-5, the V gene TRBV7-2, with 7 bases identical to TRBD1. V lost 5 bases, J lost 5 bases, and 9 bases stayed unmatched. The V gene's germline CDR1 is SGHTA and CDR2 FQGNSA. CDR3 size: 15 residues. The CDR3 region is CASSPTGSPDQPQHF. The CDR3 nucleotides read TGTGCCAGCAGCCCGACAGGGAGTCCGGATCAGCCCCAGCATTTT.

This clone was found once. The rearrangement joins TRBV29-1 to TRBJ1-1; no reliable D call. The V and J ends lost 4 bases and 3 bases respectively, with 6 bases between them. This CDR3 contains 11 residues. Germline CDR1 is SQVTM and CDR2 is ANQGSEA. CDR3 sequence (DNA): TGCAGCGTTGGGGGAGACACTGAAGCTTTCTTT. Its translation is CSVGGDTEAFF.

V is TRBV5-1 and J is TRBJ2-5; 16 bases are a match to TRBD2. Looked up from germline, CDR1 is SGHRS and CDR2 is YFSETQ. V shed 3 bases, J shed 1 base, and the junction held 9 bases outside the gene matches. The CDR3 spans 19 residues. The CDR3 sequence is CASSSGLAGGTRGQETQYF. Written as DNA, the CDR3 is TGCGCCAGCAGCTCGGGACTAGCGGGGGGGACCCGGGGCCAAGAGACCCAGTACTTC. Full variable domain (remainder filled in from reference TRBV5-1 and TRBJ2-5): KAGVTQTPRYLIKTRGQQVTLSCSPISGHRSVSWYQQTPGQGLQFLFEYFSETQRNKGNFPGRFSGRQFSNSRSEMNVSTLELGDSALYLCASSSGLAGGTRGQETQYFGPGTRLLVL.

This chain uses TRBV5-4 with TRBJ1-4, with 8 bases fitting TRBD1. The CDR3 has 15 residues. The V gene's germline CDR1 is SGHNT and CDR2 YYREEE (reference sequence). V lost 4 bases and J lost 9; bases outside the gene matches: 11. CDR3 amino acids: CASSNTGGGRKKLFF. The CDR3 DNA follows: TGTGCCAGCAGCAATACAGGGGGAGGAAGGAAAAAACTGTTTTTT.

The V gene is TRBV9, the J gene TRBJ1-3, with 7 bases lining up with TRBD1. Germline V gene data show CDR1 as SGDLS and CDR2 as YYNGEE. J was trimmed by 2 bases and V by 3 bases; bases with no gene match: 8. There are 16 residues in the CDR3. The CDR3 region is CASSARDRAAGNTIYF. DNA of the CDR3: TGTGCCAGCAGCGCAAGAGACAGGGCAGCTGGAAACACCATATATTTT.

The rearrangement uses TRBV4-3 and TRBJ2-3; 7 bases line up with TRBD2. CDR3 length: 14 amino acids. Losses at the gene ends were 6 bases for V and 0 bases for J; bases not matched to a gene: 3. Germline values: CDR1 LGHNA, CDR2 YSLEER. The CDR3 bases are TGCGCCAGCAGTCCTAGCGGCAGCACAGATACGCAGTATTTT. Protein: CASSPSGSTDTQYF.

The genes are TRBV7-9 and TRBJ2-3; 9 positions agree with TRBD2. Germline lookup yields CDR1 SEHNR and CDR2 FQNEAQ (reference sequence). Trimming removed 3 bases from V and 5 bases from J; junction bases left unmatched: 6. The CDR3 totals 15 residues. CDR3 region: CASSFFSGGGDTQYF. The CDR3 DNA follows: TGTGCCAGCAGCTTTTTTAGCGGGGGTGGAGATACGCAGTATTTT.

This clone has more than one count but fewer than ten. This chain uses TRBV19 with TRBJ1-1; possibly TRBD1 for D (6 bases). In germline, CDR1 is LNHDA, CDR2 SQIVND (reference sequence). Trimming stripped 5 bases from V and 1 base from J, with 11 bases between. This CDR3 has 14 residues. CDR3 sequence: CASSFGTKNTEAFF. CDR3 nucleotide sequence: TGTGCCAGTAGTTTCGGGACAAAGAACACTGAAGCTTTCTTT.

The chain joins TRBV7-2 to TRBJ1-5; TRBD1 matches 8 bases. CDR3 length equals 17 residues. Unmatched junction bases numbered 14, after V lost 6 bases and J lost 4 bases. Per the germline V gene, CDR1 is SGHTA and CDR2 is FQGNSA. The CDR3 DNA follows: TGTGCCAGCAGTAAGACAGGGGAAGTGGCCCTAAATCAGCCCCAGCATTTT. This codes for CASSKTGEVALNQPQHF.

This clone was seen a single time. The CDR3: CASRVGGVNEQFF. The CDR3 DNA is TGCGCCAGCAGGGTAGGGGGGGTCAATGAGCAGTTCTTC. The chain employs TRBV10-2 and TRBJ2-1; perhaps TRBD2 as D (7 bases). Germline CDR1 and CDR2: WSHSY and SAAADI. This CDR3 contains 13 residues. The V end was cut by 6 bases, the J end by 6 bases, with 12 bases between.

This clone has only one observation. V and J are TRBV5-4 and TRBJ1-2; D is uncertain. Germline V CDR1 and CDR2: SGHNT, YYREEE (reference sequence). With 3 bases removed from V and 8 bases from J, the gap between germline ends came to 8 bases. CDR3 length equals 11 residues. The CDR3 DNA reads as TGTGCCAGCAGCTCGGGTGGGGGCTACACCTTC. Protein product: CASSSGGGYTF.

This chain links TRBV19 with TRBJ2-1; 8 nucleotides match TRBD1. Germline V gene sequence: CDR1 LNHDA, CDR2 SQIVND (reference sequence). This CDR3 is built from 13 residues. The trim removed 8 bases at V and 5 bases at J, leaving 5 bases unmatched. CDR3 sequence reads: CASSRQGNNEQFF. The CDR3 DNA is TGTGCCAGTTCGAGACAGGGGAACAATGAGCAGTTCTTC.

The J gene is TRBJ2-5, the V gene TRBV28; 10 nucleotides line up with TRBD2. Trimming cost V 4 bases and J 5 bases; bases outside gene matches: 7. The germline CDR1 and CDR2 sequences are MDHEN and SYDVKM. This CDR3 is built from 15 residues. The CDR3 is CASSSVSGGAETQYF. For the CDR3, the DNA is TGTGCCAGCAGTTCCGTGAGCGGGGGGGCTGAGACCCAGTACTTC.

The chain links TRBV9 to TRBJ1-1, with 10 bases that match TRBD1. The CDR3 has 15 residues. J gave up 5 bases and V 3 bases, and 7 bases lay outside the gene matches. From germline, CDR1 is SGDLS and CDR2 YYNGEE. This CDR3 reads CASSAMTGGLTEAFF. DNA of the CDR3: TGTGCCAGCAGCGCCATGACAGGGGGCCTAACTGAAGCTTTCTTT.

The chain has TRBV5-1 and TRBJ2-1; 9 bases are a match to TRBD1. The CDR3 totals 16 residues. The germline gives CDR1 SGHRS, CDR2 YFSETQ. V gave up 2 bases and J gave up 7 bases; unmatched junction bases: 10. CDR3 DNA: TGCGCCAGCAGCTTATGGGGACAGGGAACCCCGAATGAGCAGTTCTTC. Encoded protein: CASSLWGQGTPNEQFF.

The gene calls are TRBV28 and TRBJ1-6; tentative D call: TRBD1 (6 bases). Trimming took 2 bases from V and 0 from J, leaving 14 bases between them. This CDR3 has 18 amino acids. The germline CDR1 and CDR2 sequences are MDHEN and SYDVKM. DNA for the CDR3: TGTGCCAGCAGTTTACTTACAGGGATACTCTCCTATAATTCACCCCTCCACTTT. This translates into CASSLLTGILSYNSPLHF.

This clone was counted a single time. The V gene is TRBV9, the J gene TRBJ1-1; TRBD1 aligns across 8 bases. The CDR3 has 15 amino acids. Trimming at V came to 4 bases and at J to 3 bases, leaving 8 bases not matched to a gene. From germline, CDR1 is SGDLS and CDR2 YYNGEE. CDR3 region: CASSPGGSRDTEAFF. Here the CDR3 DNA reads TGTGCCAGCAGCCCAGGGGGCAGTCGGGACACTGAAGCTTTCTTT.

The rearrangement joins TRBV6-1 to TRBJ1-6, with 9 bases aligning to TRBD1. The ends lost 2 bases at V and 12 bases at J; junction bases unmatched: 8. Per the germline V gene, CDR1 is MNHNS and CDR2 is SASEGT. There are 15 residues in the CDR3. The CDR3 region is CASSEFRDRVLPLHF. As DNA, the CDR3 is TGTGCCAGCAGTGAATTCCGGGACAGGGTCTTACCCCTCCACTTT.

This rearrangement joins TRBV28 to TRBJ2-5, with D maybe TRBD2 (5 bases). The V gene's germline CDR1 is MDHEN and CDR2 SYDVKM. Trimming left V 3 bases short and J 6 bases short, with 20 bases between. CDR3 length equals 16 residues. The CDR3: CASSFPEAAEKKTQYF. The CDR3 DNA sequence: TGTGCCAGCAGTTTTCCGGAGGCGGCGGAAAAGAAGACCCAGTACTTC. The full variable domain, rest sourced from reference TRBV28 and TRBJ2-5, is DVKVTQSSRYLVKRTGEKVFLECVQDMDHENMFWYRQDPGLGLRLIYFSYDVKMKEKGDIPEGYSVSREKKERFSLILESASTNQTSMYLCASSFPEAAEKKTQYFGPGTRLLVL.

This chain connects TRBV5-1 to TRBJ2-7; 8 nucleotides align to TRBD2. V lost 0 bases, J lost 4 bases, and 6 bases stayed unmatched. The CDR3 is made up of 15 amino acids. CDR1 and CDR2 (germline): SGHRS, YFSETQ. Here the CDR3 reads CASSLELAGPYEQYF. Written as DNA, the CDR3 is TGCGCCAGCAGCTTGGAGTTAGCGGGACCTTACGAGCAGTACTTC.